The sequence of this TCR beta chain was determined in a study of blood T cells in healthy people across ages. A second PCR of 7 to 11 cycles used a sample-barcoded 5' primer and a J-beta primer mix. TCRdb re-called the 5' RACE reads through MiXCR, storing one row per CDR3 protein. Here the sample spans about 780,000 distinct CDR3 sequences, about 47% being singletons. The CDR3 contains 15 residues. Germline V gives CDR1 SGDLS, CDR2 YYNGEE. The V and J ends lost 4 bases and 3 bases respectively, with 15 bases between them. Study outcomes and limitations: It was not possible, with unsorted PBMCs, to conclusively compare naive and antigen-experienced cells.

About this clonotype: As yet, its antigen is unknown.

Caucasian individuals from Russia who were healthy and aged roughly 6 to 95 acted as donors. Input material: blood. The sequence was collected from an elderly man in good health. This chain connects TRBV9 to TRBJ2-3, with a tentative D call TRBD1 (6 bases). CDR3 sequence reads: CASSPRQAATDTQYF. CDR3 bases: TGTGCCAGCAGCCCGAGACAGGCCGCAACAGATACGCAGTATTTT.